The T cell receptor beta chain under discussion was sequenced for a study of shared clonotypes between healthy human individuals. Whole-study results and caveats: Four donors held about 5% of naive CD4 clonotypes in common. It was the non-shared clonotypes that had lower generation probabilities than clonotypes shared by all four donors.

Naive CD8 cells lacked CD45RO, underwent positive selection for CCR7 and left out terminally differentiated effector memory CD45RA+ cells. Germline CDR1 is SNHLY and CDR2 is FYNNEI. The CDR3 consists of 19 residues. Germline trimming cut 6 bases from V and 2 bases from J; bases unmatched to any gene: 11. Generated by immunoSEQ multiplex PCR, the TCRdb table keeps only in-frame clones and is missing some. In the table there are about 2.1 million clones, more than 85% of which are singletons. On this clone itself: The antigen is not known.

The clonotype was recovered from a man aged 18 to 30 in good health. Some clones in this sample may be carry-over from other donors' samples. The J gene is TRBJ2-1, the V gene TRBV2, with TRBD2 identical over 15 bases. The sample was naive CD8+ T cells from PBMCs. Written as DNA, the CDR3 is TGTGCCAGCAGGGTACCGGGACTAGCGGGAGGCGGCACCTACAATGAGCAGTTCTTC. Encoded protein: CASRVPGLAGGGTYNEQFF. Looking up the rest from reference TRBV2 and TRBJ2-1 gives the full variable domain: EPEVTQTPSHQVTQMGQEVILRCVPISNHLYFYWYRQILGQKVEFLVSFYNNEISEKSEIFDDQFSVERPDGSNFTLKIRSTKLEDSAMYFCASRVPGLAGGGTYNEQFFGPGTRLTVL.